This TCR beta chain was recorded in a study of T-cell memory formation after mild COVID-19 (dated by TCRdb to the early 2020s). Concerning the study at large: TCR sequence clusters from the two donors were found to be largely donor specific. Longitudinal TCRalpha and TCRbeta repertoire sequencing tracked T-cell clones expanding and contracting after mild COVID-19 in a couple of donors. The cohort was made up of two young adult volunteers, one female and one male, who were previously healthy. Overall results and qualifications from the work: Contracting CD4+ clones turned up mainly in the CM and EM memory subsets, whereas EMRA was where CD8+ clones were enriched. Balanced CD4/CD8 phenotypes were observed for clones contracting from day 15 to 85, whereas a bias towards CD4+ was observed for a second wave of clones expanding from day 15 to 37. Whether the second-wave clones peaking on day 37 were SARS-CoV-2 specific was not confirmed. The detection of some responding clones in pre-infection memory suggests that pre-existing cross-reactive memory T cells joined the SARS-CoV-2 response. The study covered only a couple of mild cases, and larger cohorts including severe cases with pre-infection samples were considered necessary.

From the cysteine through the phenylalanine, the CDR3 covers 13 amino acids. Only CDR3 DNA is held: 39 bases, read in frame from base 1. A distance of 17 bases separates the germline ends of V and J, which lose 5 bases and 6 bases respectively. The germline V gene specifies SQVTM as CDR1 and ANQGSEA as CDR2. PBMCs were isolated by Ficoll-Paque density gradient centrifugation. A word on this clonotype: Its antigen target is currently unknown. Base qualities are not at hand, and no much larger clone is one base apart.

Sequencing instrument: Illumina NovaSeq 6000. cDNA libraries for TCRalpha and TCRbeta were prepared by 5'RACE using constant-segment primers, with sample barcodes and unique molecular identifiers added. Trizol reagent was used to extract RNA from every sample. Libraries were amplified in two PCR steps, with a second sample barcode and Illumina TruSeq adapters added in the second step. Sequencing of libraries was performed on an Illumina NovaSeq with 2 x 150 bp paired-end reads. In the original analysis: Demultiplexing of reads and collapsing into UMI-guided consensus sequences were performed with migec v1.2.7. With mixcr v2.1.11, UMI consensuses were aligned to TRA and TRB V and J templates and assembled into clonotypes. A clonotype was counted as expanded or contracted only when both edgeR and NoisET called the clonotype significant, with the noise models trained on biological replicates. For edgeR calls, the thresholds were a false discovery rate-adjusted p below 0.01 and a log2 fold-change of 1. As an exploratory analysis of dynamics, max-normalized trajectories of the 1000 most abundant clonotypes were examined with PCA combined with hierarchical clustering. Separately sequenced CD4+ and CD8+ repertoires were used to assign a CD4 or CD8 phenotype to each responding clone. The public reads were run again by TCRdb, first through fastp at Q25 and then through MiXCR, and only productive beta chains were kept. Each record represents a unique CDR3 protein, reported with the most common genes and DNA among its rows. TCRdb assigned the V and J calls; the authors' analysis was not used. Counted in this sample were under 200,000 distinct CDR3 sequences; roughly 28% of them appeared once. Of the sample, about 12% falls within the top ten clones.

This receptor was identified in an adult woman who had mild COVID-19 (a few samples of this study predate the infection). The sample titles of this study are shuffled in the database, so cell type and time point are left out; the donor was told from shared clones. Sequenced input: PBMCs or a T cell subset sorted from them (not recorded which). The chain couples TRBV29-1 to TRBJ2-7, with no reliable assignment of the D segment. CDR3 loop: CSVIFGLNREQYF. The sequence in DNA is TGCAGCGTTATTTTCGGCCTTAACCGCGAGCAGTACTTC.